Listed below are T cell receptor beta chains from one sample, sequenced in a study of molecular identifiers for immune sequencing clone quantification. MiXCR, applied by TCRdb to the PCR reads, yields one record per CDR3 protein. The table lists fewer than 100,000 distinct CDR3 sequences, over 20% of them singletons. The sample comprised naive CD8+ T cells from blood, with Jurkat cell RNA spiked in. The receptors shown here come from a human donor in good health. Some libraries in this study had Jurkat cell RNA spiked in. Each CDR3 is given without its conserved first and last residue.

J gene	V gene	CDR3 protein
TRBJ1-4	TRBV6-5	ASSRSDGQKLF
TRBJ2-1	TRBV30	AWSALGNEQF
TRBJ1-5	TRBV7-9	ASSGTGQGWQPQH
TRBJ1-6	TRBV4-2	ASSQEVQESPLH
TRBJ2-7	TRBV5-4	ASSDHPSRDSSFYEQY
TRBJ2-7	TRBV28	ASSPRDPYEQY
TRBJ2-1	TRBV29-1	SVAGYSHNEQF
TRBJ2-7	TRBV5-1	ASSLNTGSTYEQY
TRBJ2-3	TRBV4-3	ASSQGVGRTDTQY
TRBJ2-1	TRBV29-1	SVEDGQGISYNEQF
TRBJ2-3	TRBV6-5	ASSLAGRPDTQY
TRBJ1-2	TRBV12-3/TRBV12-4	ASSLDNGYGYT
TRBJ2-1	TRBV7-6	ASSLIGGLENEQF
TRBJ2-2	TRBV4-3	ASSQDNRADTGELF
TRBJ1-6	TRBV27	ASSYQVGSPLH
TRBJ2-1	TRBV7-7	ASSLEGTGGHEQF
TRBJ2-5	TRBV2	ASRRGGAYQETQY